This T cell receptor beta chain was captured by sequencing in a study of blood T cell repertoires in COVID-19. On the study more broadly: The United States, Italy and Spain were the sources of the acute and convalescent COVID-19 samples.

Assay: immunoSEQ multiplex PCR; the TCRdb copy retains only in-frame clones and omits some. The table includes around 230,000 clones, around 90% detected once. In this sample, this clone turned up once. The V and J ends lost 4 bases and 4 bases, in that order; junction bases with no gene match: 6. Germline CDR1 SGHTA, CDR2 FQGNSA. The CDR3 loop spans 16 amino acids. This sequence joins TRBV7-2 and TRBJ2-5; 13 nucleotides agree with TRBD2. This TCR came from a man aged 55 to 70 who had recovered from COVID-19. Sequencing was performed on peripheral blood. CDR3 sequence reads: CASSSMGLAGRETQYF. DNA of the CDR3: TGTGCCAGCAGCTCAATGGGACTAGCGGGAAGAGAGACCCAGTACTTC.